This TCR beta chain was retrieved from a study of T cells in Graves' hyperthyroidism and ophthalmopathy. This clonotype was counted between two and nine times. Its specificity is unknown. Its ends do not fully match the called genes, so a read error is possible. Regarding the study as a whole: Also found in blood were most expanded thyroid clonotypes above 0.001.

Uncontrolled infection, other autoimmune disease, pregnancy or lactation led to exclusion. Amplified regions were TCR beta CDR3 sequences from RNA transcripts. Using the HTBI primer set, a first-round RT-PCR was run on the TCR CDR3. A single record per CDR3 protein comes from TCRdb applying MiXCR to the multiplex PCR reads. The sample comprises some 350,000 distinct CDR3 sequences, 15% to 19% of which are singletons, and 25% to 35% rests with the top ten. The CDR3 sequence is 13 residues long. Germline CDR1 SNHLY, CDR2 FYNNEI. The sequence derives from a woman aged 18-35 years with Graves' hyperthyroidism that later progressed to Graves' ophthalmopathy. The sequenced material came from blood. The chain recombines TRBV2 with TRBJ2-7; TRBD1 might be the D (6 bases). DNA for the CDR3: TGTGCCAGCATGATGGACAGATACTACAAGCAGTACTTC. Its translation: CASMMDRYYKQYF.